These 7 T cell receptor beta chains originate from one sample sequenced in a study of cytomegalovirus exposure and HLA in healthy donors. In the PCR, 60 Vbeta and 13 Jbeta primers were used. The data were produced by immunoSEQ multiplex PCR, yet TCRdb's version contains in-frame clones alone and is incomplete. The repertoire holds 130,000 to 150,000 clones, more than 75% seen once, with 2% to 2.5% in the top ten. Sequenced material: PBMCs. These receptors all come from a woman aged 18-35 years in good health and CMV-seropositive.

The chain joins TRBV6-1 to TRBJ1-5, with 7 bases matching TRBD1. J gave up 1 base and V 4 bases, and 10 bases lay outside the gene matches. The germline CDR1 and CDR2 sequences are MNHNS and SASEGT. This CDR3 region has 17 residues. CDR3 coding DNA: TGTGCCAGCAGTGGCCGGGGACAGCGAATAAGCAATCAGCCCCAGCATTTT. Translating gives CASSGRGQRISNQPQHF.

Points on this clone: This sample also contains other DNA sequences that code for the same CDR3. The chain is built from TRBV9 and TRBJ1-1, with 10 bases fitting TRBD1. Germline values: CDR1 SGDLS, CDR2 YYNGEE. This CDR3 has 14 amino acids. J gave up 5 bases and V 0 bases, and 1 base lay outside the gene matches. DNA for the CDR3: TGTGCCAGCAGCGTAGGACAGGGGGCGACTGAAGCTTTCTTT. Translated, it gives CASSVGQGATEAFF.

The CDR3 loop reads CASSDSQRSYNNEQFF. CDR3 nucleotide sequence: TGTGCCAGCAGTGACTCTCAGCGTTCTTATAACAATGAGCAGTTCTTC. The rearrangement uses TRBV6-4 and TRBJ2-1, with no clear D. The germline V gene encodes CDR1 MRHNA and CDR2 SNTAGT. CDR3 length equals 16 residues. V shed 0 bases and J shed 5 bases, with 14 bases lying between them.

V usage is TRBV29-1 and J usage is TRBJ2-1, with 10 bases lining up with TRBD1. CDR1 is SQVTM and CDR2 is ANQGSEA in the germline V gene. This CDR3 is built from 15 residues. Trimming took 3 bases from V and 3 from J; bases not matched to a gene: 5. CDR3 amino acids: CSVDIDRGHYNEQFF. As DNA, the CDR3 is TGCAGCGTTGATATCGACAGGGGGCACTACAATGAGCAGTTCTTC.

This sequence joins TRBV6-1 and TRBJ2-7, with TRBD1 as a possible D gene (6 bases). CDR3 length equals 12 residues. Germline CDR1 MNHNS, CDR2 SASEGT. V gave up 6 bases and J gave up 2 bases, with 8 bases separating them. The CDR3 DNA reads as TGTGCCAGCAGGGACAGTACCTACGAGCAGTACTTC. As protein: CASRDSTYEQYF.

This chain joins TRBV7-2 and TRBJ2-5; tentatively, D is TRBD2 (5 bases). Germline V gene lookup returns CDR1 SGHTA and CDR2 FQGNSA. V gave up 5 bases and J gave up 5 bases, with 15 bases separating them. The CDR3 runs to 14 residues. The CDR3 sequence is CASSVEGLVETQYF. In nucleotides, the CDR3 is TGTGCCAGCAGCGTCGAGGGCCTAGTCGAGACCCAGTACTTC.

This clone has a single count. The chain links TRBV28 to TRBJ2-7; D gene uncertain. Germline V gene lookup returns CDR1 MDHEN and CDR2 SYDVKM. V dropped 5 bases and J dropped 3 bases, with 11 bases sitting between them. This CDR3 is 13 amino acids long. CDR3 nucleotides: TGTGCCAGCAGTGATATCCTAAACTACGAGCAGTACTTC. Protein product: CASSDILNYEQYF.